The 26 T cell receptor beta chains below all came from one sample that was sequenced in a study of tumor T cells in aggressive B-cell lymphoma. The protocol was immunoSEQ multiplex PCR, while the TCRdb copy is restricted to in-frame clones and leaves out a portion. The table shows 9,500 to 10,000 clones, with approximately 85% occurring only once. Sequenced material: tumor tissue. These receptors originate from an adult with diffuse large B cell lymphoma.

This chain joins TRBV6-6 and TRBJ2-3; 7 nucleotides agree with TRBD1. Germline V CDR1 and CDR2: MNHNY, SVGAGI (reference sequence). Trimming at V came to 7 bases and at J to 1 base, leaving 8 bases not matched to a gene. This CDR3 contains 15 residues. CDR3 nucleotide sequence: TGTGCCAGCAACCTGGACAGGAGTCGCACAGATACGCAGTATTTT. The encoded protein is CASNLDRSRTDTQYF.

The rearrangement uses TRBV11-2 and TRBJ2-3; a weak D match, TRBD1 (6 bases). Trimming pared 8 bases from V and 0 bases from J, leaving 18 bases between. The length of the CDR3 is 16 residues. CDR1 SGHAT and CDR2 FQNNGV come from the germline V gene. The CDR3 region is CASQTRLRGSTDTQYF. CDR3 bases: TGTGCCAGCCAGACACGACTCAGGGGTAGCACAGATACGCAGTATTTT. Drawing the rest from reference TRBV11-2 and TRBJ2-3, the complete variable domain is EAGVAQSPRYKIIEKRQSVAFWCNPISGHATLYWYQQILGQGPKLLIQFQNNGVVDDSQLPKDRFSAERLKGVDSTLKIQPAKLEDSAVYLCASQTRLRGSTDTQYFGPGTRLTVL.

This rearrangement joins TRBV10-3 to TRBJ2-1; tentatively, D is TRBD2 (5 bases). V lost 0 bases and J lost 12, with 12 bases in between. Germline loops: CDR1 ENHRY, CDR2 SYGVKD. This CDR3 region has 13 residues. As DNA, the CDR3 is TGTGCCATCAGTGAGTCGATCGGGGAGCGGCAGTTCTTC. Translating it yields CAISESIGERQFF.

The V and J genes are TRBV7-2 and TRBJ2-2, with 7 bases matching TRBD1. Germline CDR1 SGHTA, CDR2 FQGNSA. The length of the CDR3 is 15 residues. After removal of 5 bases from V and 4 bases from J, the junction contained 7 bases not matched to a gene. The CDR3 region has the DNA TGTGCCAGCAGCGGAGACAGGGTTTCCACCGGGGAGCTGTTTTTT. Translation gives CASSGDRVSTGELFF.

The CDR3 sequence: CASSLLRTSGSNEQFF. The CDR3 DNA reads TGTGCCAGCAGTTTATTACGGACTAGCGGGAGCAATGAGCAGTTCTTC. The chain combines TRBV27 with TRBJ2-1; 13 nucleotides match TRBD2. The J segment lost 6 bases and the V segment lost 1 base, leaving 3 bases of the junction unmatched. Germline V gene lookup returns CDR1 MNHEY and CDR2 SMNVEV (reference sequence). The CDR3 spans 16 residues.

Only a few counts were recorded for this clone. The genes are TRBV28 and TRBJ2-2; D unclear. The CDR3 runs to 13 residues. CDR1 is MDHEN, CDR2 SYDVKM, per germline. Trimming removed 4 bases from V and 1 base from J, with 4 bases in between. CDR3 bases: TGTGCCAGCAGTTCGGTGAACACCGGGGAGCTGTTTTTT. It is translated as CASSSVNTGELFF.

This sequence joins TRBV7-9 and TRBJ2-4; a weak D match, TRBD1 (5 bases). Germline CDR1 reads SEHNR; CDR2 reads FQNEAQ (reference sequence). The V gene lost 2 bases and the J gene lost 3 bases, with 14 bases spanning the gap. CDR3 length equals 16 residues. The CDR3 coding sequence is TGTGCCAGCAGCTTAATGGCAGGGTCGGTCAAAAACATTCAGTACTTC. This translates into CASSLMAGSVKNIQYF.

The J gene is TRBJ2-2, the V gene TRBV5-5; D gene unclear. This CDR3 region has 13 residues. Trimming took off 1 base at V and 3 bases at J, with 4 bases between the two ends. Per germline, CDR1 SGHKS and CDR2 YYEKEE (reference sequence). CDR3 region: CASSLTHTGELFF. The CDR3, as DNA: TGTGCCAGCAGCTTGACACACACCGGGGAGCTGTTTTTT.

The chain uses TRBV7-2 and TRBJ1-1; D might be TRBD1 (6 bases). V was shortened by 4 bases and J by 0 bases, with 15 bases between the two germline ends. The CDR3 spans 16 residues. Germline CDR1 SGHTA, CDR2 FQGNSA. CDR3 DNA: TGTGCCAGCAGCTCAGCTGGGACAACGGTGAACACTGAAGCTTTCTTT. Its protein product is CASSSAGTTVNTEAFF.

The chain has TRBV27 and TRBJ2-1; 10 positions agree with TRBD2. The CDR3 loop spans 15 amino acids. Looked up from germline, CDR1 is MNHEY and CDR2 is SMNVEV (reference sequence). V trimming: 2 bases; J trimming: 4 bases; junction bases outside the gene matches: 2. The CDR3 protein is CASSLLAGVYNEQFF. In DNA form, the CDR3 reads TGTGCCAGCAGTTTACTAGCGGGAGTATACAATGAGCAGTTCTTC.

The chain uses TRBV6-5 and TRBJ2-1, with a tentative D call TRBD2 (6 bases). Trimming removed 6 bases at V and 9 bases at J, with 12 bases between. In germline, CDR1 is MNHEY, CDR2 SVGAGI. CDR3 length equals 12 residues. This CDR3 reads CASRTGVREQFF. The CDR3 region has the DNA TGTGCCAGCAGAACGGGGGTGCGTGAGCAGTTCTTC.

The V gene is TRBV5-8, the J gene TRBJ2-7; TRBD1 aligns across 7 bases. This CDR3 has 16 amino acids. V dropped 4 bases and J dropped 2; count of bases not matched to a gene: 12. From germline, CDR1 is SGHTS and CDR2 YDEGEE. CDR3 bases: TGTGCCAGCAGCCCTCGGACAGGTCAGTTTCCCTACGAGCAGTACTTC. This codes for CASSPRTGQFPYEQYF.

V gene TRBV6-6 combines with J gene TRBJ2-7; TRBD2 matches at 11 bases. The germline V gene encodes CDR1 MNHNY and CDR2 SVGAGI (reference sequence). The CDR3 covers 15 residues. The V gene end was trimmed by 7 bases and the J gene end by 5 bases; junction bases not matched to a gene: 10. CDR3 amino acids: CASTPSGRSLHEQYF. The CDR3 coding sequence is TGTGCCAGCACCCCTAGCGGGAGGTCCCTCCACGAGCAGTACTTC.

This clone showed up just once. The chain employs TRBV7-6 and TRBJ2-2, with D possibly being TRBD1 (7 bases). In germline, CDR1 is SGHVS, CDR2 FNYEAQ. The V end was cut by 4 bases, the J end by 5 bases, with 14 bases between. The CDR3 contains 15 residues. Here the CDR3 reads CASSSQGGGTGELFF. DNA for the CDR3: TGTGCCAGCAGCTCCCAGGGGGGAGGTACCGGGGAGCTGTTTTTT.

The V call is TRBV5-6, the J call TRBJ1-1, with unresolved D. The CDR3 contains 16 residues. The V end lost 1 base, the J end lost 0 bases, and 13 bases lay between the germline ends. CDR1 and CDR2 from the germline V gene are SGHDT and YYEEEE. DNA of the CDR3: TGTGCCAGCAGCTTGATCTCTGGCCATTTGAACACTGAAGCTTTCTTT. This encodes CASSLISGHLNTEAFF.

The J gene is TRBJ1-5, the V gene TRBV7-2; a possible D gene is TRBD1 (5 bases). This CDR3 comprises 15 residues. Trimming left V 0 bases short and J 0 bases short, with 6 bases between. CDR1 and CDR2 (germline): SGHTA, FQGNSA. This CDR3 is CASSLAGDSNQPQHF. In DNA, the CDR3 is TGTGCCAGCAGCTTAGCAGGGGATAGCAATCAGCCCCAGCATTTT.

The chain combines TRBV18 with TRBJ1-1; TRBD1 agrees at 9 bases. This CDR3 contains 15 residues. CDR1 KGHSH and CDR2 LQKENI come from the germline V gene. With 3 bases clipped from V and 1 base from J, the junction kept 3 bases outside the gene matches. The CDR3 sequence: CASSPSDRGNTEAFF. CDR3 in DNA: TGTGCCAGCTCACCCTCGGACAGGGGGAACACTGAAGCTTTCTTT.

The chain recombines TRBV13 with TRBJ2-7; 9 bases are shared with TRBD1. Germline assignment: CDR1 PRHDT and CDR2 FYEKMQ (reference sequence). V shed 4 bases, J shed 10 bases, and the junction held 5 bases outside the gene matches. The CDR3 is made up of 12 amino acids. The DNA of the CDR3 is TGTGCCAGCAGCTCGGGACAGGGTTCCCAGTACTTC. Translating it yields CASSSGQGSQYF.

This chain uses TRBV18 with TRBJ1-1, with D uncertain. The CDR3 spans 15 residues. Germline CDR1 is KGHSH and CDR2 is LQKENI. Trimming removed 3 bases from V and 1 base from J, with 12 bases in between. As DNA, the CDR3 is TGTGCCAGCTCACCCCGGGAGACGAAGAACACTGAAGCTTTCTTT. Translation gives CASSPRETKNTEAFF.

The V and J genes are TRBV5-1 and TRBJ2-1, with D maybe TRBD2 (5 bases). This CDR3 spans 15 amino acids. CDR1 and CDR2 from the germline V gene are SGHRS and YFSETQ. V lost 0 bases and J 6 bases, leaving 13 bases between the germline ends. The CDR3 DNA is TGCGCCAGCAGCTTGGCTCTAGCCCTCTTCAATGAGCAGTTCTTC. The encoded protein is CASSLALALFNEQFF.

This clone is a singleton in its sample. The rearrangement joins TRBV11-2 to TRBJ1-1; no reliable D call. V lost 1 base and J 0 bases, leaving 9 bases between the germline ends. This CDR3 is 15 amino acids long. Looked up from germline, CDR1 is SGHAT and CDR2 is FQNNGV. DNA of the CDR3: TGTGCCAGCAGCTTAGGGGCCAGAGTGAACACTGAAGCTTTCTTT. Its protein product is CASSLGARVNTEAFF.

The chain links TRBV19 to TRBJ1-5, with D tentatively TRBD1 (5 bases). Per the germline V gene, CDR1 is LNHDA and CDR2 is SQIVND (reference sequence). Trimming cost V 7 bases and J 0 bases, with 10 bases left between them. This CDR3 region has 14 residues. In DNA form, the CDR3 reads TGTGCCAGTACAAGGGGCGGTAGCAATCAGCCCCAGCATTTT. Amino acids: CASTRGGSNQPQHF.

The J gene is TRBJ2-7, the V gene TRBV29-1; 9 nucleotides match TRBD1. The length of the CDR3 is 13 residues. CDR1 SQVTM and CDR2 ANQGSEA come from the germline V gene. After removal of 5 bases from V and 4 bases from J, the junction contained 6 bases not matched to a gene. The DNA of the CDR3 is TGCAGCGTTATGACAGGGGGGGGGTACGAGCAGTACTTC. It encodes CSVMTGGGYEQYF.

CDR3: CANKTETKETGNGALNEKLFF. CDR3 nucleotides: TGCGCCAACAAAACTGAGACCAAAGAGACAGGGAATGGGGCCCTTAATGAAAAACTGTTTTTT. J is TRBJ1-4 and V is TRBV10-1; 7 bases match TRBD1. CDR3 length equals 21 residues. Trimming at V came to 10 bases and at J to 4 bases, leaving 30 bases not matched to a gene. Germline V CDR1 and CDR2: WNHNN, SYGVQD (reference sequence).

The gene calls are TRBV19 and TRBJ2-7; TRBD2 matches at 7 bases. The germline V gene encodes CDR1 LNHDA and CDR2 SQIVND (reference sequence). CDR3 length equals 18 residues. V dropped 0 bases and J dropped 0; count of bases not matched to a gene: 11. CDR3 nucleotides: TGTGCCAGTAGTATAGATAGCCCAGGCGGGGGAAGCTCCTACGAGCAGTACTTC. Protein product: CASSIDSPGGGSSYEQYF.

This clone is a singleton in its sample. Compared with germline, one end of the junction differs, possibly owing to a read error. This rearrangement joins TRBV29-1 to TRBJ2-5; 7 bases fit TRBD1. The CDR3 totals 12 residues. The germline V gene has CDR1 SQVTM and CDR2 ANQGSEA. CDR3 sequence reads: CSVVRGQEAQYF. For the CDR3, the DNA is TGCAGCGTTGTAAGGGGGCAAGAGGCCCAGTACTTC.